Below, 25 T cell receptor beta chains from the same sample are listed, as sequenced in a study of T cells in Graves' hyperthyroidism and ophthalmopathy (dated by TCRdb to between 2018 and 2020). The library came from multiplex PCR. The instrument given in TCRdb is Illumina HiSeq 2000. The TCR beta CDR3 regions were amplified from RNA transcripts. The TCR CDR3 was subjected to a first round of RT-PCR using the HTBI primer set and the Qiagen OneStep RT-PCR kit. TCRdb reanalyzed the raw reads on its own, using fastp at Q25 for trimming and MiXCR for clone calling, and kept in-frame beta chains. Under each unique CDR3 protein, matching rows form one entry showing the most common genes and DNA. The sample table shows around 520,000 distinct CDR3 sequences, and about an eighth are seen once. Jointly, the top ten make up about a sixth of the sample. The specimen was blood. Receptor source: a woman younger than 35 with Graves' hyperthyroidism.

The chain combines TRBV5-4 with TRBJ2-5; 9 nucleotides align to TRBD2. This CDR3 has 14 residues. V trimming: 3 bases; J trimming: 4 bases; junction bases outside the gene matches: 4. The germline gives CDR1 SGHNT, CDR2 YYREEE (reference sequence). This CDR3 reads CASSSPGLAETQYF. The DNA of the CDR3 is TGTGCCAGCAGCTCCCCGGGACTAGCAGAGACCCAGTACTTC.

The chain uses TRBV20-1 and TRBJ2-1; TRBD2 matches 9 bases. This CDR3 is 15 amino acids long. V trimming: 3 bases; J trimming: 8 bases; junction bases outside the gene matches: 11. Germline CDR1 DFQATT, CDR2 SNEGSKA (reference sequence). In nucleotides, the CDR3 is TGCAGTGCTAGTCCTGTACTAGCGGGTTCAGATGAGCAGTTCTTC. It is translated as CSASPVLAGSDEQFF.

In DNA form, the CDR3 reads TGTGCCAGTAGTAAATTACGGACAGGGGCATTTAACACCGGGGAGCTGTTTTTT. Amino acids: CASSKLRTGAFNTGELFF. V is TRBV19 and J is TRBJ2-2; 9 bases are a match to TRBD1. Trimming at V came to 4 bases and at J to 2 bases, leaving 11 bases not matched to a gene. The CDR3 totals 18 residues. Germline values: CDR1 LNHDA, CDR2 SQIVND (reference sequence). Full variable domain (outside the CDR3, taken from reference TRBV19 and TRBJ2-2): DGGITQSPKYLFRKEGQNVTLSCEQNLNHDAMYWYRQDPGQGLRLIYYSQIVNDFQKGDIAEGYSVSREKKESFPLTVTSAQKNPTAFYLCASSKLRTGAFNTGELFFGEGSRLTVL.

At least ten counts were recorded for this clonotype. This rearrangement joins TRBV25-1 to TRBJ2-1; D gene ambiguous. V lost 8 bases to trimming and J lost 6 bases, with 14 bases between them. In germline, CDR1 is MGHDK, CDR2 SYGVNS. The length of the CDR3 is 13 residues. The CDR3, as DNA: TGTGCCAGCGCCGTAGGGCTAGGCAATGAGCAGTTCTTC. Encoded protein: CASAVGLGNEQFF.

This clonotype was found many times. The genes are TRBV3-1 and TRBJ2-7; D unresolved. The germline V gene has CDR1 LGHDT and CDR2 YNNKEL (reference sequence). Trimming stripped 2 bases from V and 6 bases from J, with 17 bases between. The CDR3 spans 15 residues. The CDR3 reads CASSQSTAETGEQYV. CDR3 nucleotides: TGTGCCAGCAGCCAATCCACGGCGGAGACGGGCGAGCAGTACGTC.

The CDR3 DNA sequence: TGTGCCAGCAGCTTGGTCAATCTAGCAGGGGACAATGAGCAGTTCTTC. The encoded protein is CASSLVNLAGDNEQFF. The rearrangement joins TRBV7-9 to TRBJ2-1; possible D gene TRBD1, 6 bases. CDR1 and CDR2 (germline): SEHNR, FQNEAQ (reference sequence). This CDR3 is 16 amino acids long. V was trimmed by 3 bases and J by 5 bases, leaving 17 bases between them.

The chain links TRBV12-3 or TRBV12-4 to TRBJ1-1; 10 nucleotides match TRBD1. The CDR3 loop spans 16 amino acids. With 6 bases clipped from V and 3 bases from J, the junction kept 10 bases outside the gene matches. The CDR3 nucleotides are TGTGCCAGCAGCAAGACAGGGGGCAGGGGGTACACTGAAGCTTTCTTT. Translated: CASSKTGGRGYTEAFF.

The chain has TRBV28 and TRBJ1-5; 8 bases fit TRBD1. V lost 5 bases, J lost 1 base, and 7 bases stayed unmatched. This CDR3 region has 16 residues. CDR1 is MDHEN and CDR2 is SYDVKM in the germline V gene. The CDR3 is CASSLRQGWSNQPQHF. The CDR3 DNA reads TGTGCCAGCAGTCTTAGACAGGGGTGGAGCAATCAGCCCCAGCATTTT.

This clonotype was picked up many times. V gene TRBV2 combines with J gene TRBJ2-3, with 8 bases fitting TRBD1. V trimming: 5 bases; J trimming: 5 bases; junction bases outside the gene matches: 6. Germline loops: CDR1 SNHLY, CDR2 FYNNEI. This CDR3 contains 14 residues. In nucleotides, the CDR3 is TGTGCCAGCAGTCCGTTGACAGGGGAAGATACGCAGTATTTT. This encodes CASSPLTGEDTQYF.

The chain carries TRBV20-1 and TRBJ1-6, with 7 bases lining up with TRBD1. V trimming: 3 bases; J trimming: 5 bases; junction bases outside the gene matches: 4. The CDR3 is made up of 14 amino acids. Looked up from germline, CDR1 is DFQATT and CDR2 is SNEGSKA (reference sequence). This CDR3 is CSASPGTDNSPLHF. CDR3 DNA sequence: TGCAGTGCTAGTCCCGGGACAGATAATTCACCCCTCCACTTT.

This clonotype appeared many times. The gene calls are TRBV2 and TRBJ1-1; a weak D match, TRBD1 (6 bases). The germline V and J ends were trimmed by 6 bases and 1 base, with 12 bases remaining between them. CDR1 is SNHLY, CDR2 FYNNEI, per germline. The CDR3 totals 14 residues. The CDR3 DNA follows: TGTGCCAGCAGGAGGGACAATGAGAACACTGAAGCTTTCTTT. Encoded protein: CASRRDNENTEAFF.

There are many counts of this clonotype. CDR3 sequence (DNA): TGTGCCAGCAGTTACTCGAGGAGCACAGATACGCAGTATTTT. Protein: CASSYSRSTDTQYF. The chain employs TRBV6-6 and TRBJ2-3; D gene uncertain. This CDR3 contains 14 residues. Germline loops: CDR1 MNHNY, CDR2 SVGAGI (reference sequence). V lost 0 bases and J lost 0, with 4 bases in between.

The CDR3 reads CASRQGIQPQHF. CDR3 DNA: TGTGCCAGCAGACAGGGGATACAGCCCCAGCATTTT. The gene calls are TRBV6-2 or TRBV6-3 and TRBJ1-5; 7 bases are shared with TRBD1. The CDR3 sequence is 12 residues long. Trimming took 6 bases from V and 7 from J; bases not matched to a gene: 3. Germline V gives CDR1 MNHEY, CDR2 SVGEGT.

This clonotype was seen ten or more times. One junction end disagrees with the germline gene, perhaps due to a read error. This chain uses TRBV12-3 or TRBV12-4 with TRBJ2-7, with D tentatively TRBD1 (6 bases). The length of the CDR3 is 14 residues. This chain's CDR3 is CASCLTGRTYEQYF. CDR3 bases: TGTGCCAGCTGTTTGACAGGCCGAACCTACGAGCAGTACTTC.

The CDR3 is CASSLPVPGGLYGYTF. CDR3 coding DNA: TGTGCCAGCAGCTTACCGGTTCCGGGGGGCCTATATGGCTACACCTTC. The rearrangement joins TRBV7-9 to TRBJ1-2, with D maybe TRBD1 (6 bases). Germline-derived CDR1 and CDR2 are SEHNR and FQNEAQ (reference sequence). V lost 2 bases, J lost 5 bases, and 18 bases lay in between. This CDR3 has 16 amino acids.

This clonotype came up many times. V usage is TRBV7-9 and J usage is TRBJ2-1; 9 nucleotides line up with TRBD2. Germline V gene lookup returns CDR1 SEHNR and CDR2 FQNEAQ (reference sequence). Trimming removed 5 bases from V and 8 bases from J; junction bases left unmatched: 13. The CDR3 runs to 16 residues. The CDR3 reads CASSLRDGGRGDEQFF. CDR3 DNA sequence: TGTGCCAGCAGCCTGAGGGACGGCGGGAGGGGTGATGAGCAGTTCTTC. The variable domain in full, completed from reference TRBV7-9 and TRBJ2-1, reads DTGVSQNPRHKITKRGQNVTFRCDPISEHNRLYWYRQTLGQGPEFLTYFQNEAQLEKSRLLSDRFSAERPKGSFSTLEIQRTEQGDSAMYLCASSLRDGGRGDEQFFGPGTRLTVL.

This clonotype was seen at least ten times. V usage is TRBV7-3 and J usage is TRBJ2-1, with TRBD1 identical over 9 bases. The V and J ends lost 5 bases and 8 bases, in that order; junction bases with no gene match: 7. Germline CDR1 is SGHTA and CDR2 is FQGTGA. The CDR3 totals 14 residues. In DNA, the CDR3 is TGTGCCAGCAGCCGGGACAGGGTGTATGATGAGCAGTTCTTC. Its protein product is CASSRDRVYDEQFF.

The J gene is TRBJ1-3, the V gene TRBV10-3; TRBD1 is a possible D gene (5 bases). Germline CDR1 is ENHRY and CDR2 is SYGVKD. The CDR3 totals 14 residues. Trimming left V 6 bases short and J 3 bases short, with 12 bases between. CDR3: CAISTGAGGNTIYF. CDR3 nucleotides: TGTGCCATCAGCACCGGGGCTGGTGGAAACACCATATATTTT.

This clonotype was seen repeatedly, ten times or more. In DNA, the CDR3 is TGTGCCAGCAGTTTTTTGCCGCGGGACATAAGAAATGAGCAGTTCTTC. Protein: CASSFLPRDIRNEQFF. V is TRBV12-3 or TRBV12-4 and J is TRBJ2-1; the D gene could be TRBD1 or TRBD2 (6 bases each). The CDR3 length is 16 residues. The V gene lost 3 bases and the J gene lost 7 bases, with 19 bases spanning the gap.

Turning to this clonotype: A much larger clone differs from this one at a single base, so this may be a read error. The V gene is TRBV27, the J gene TRBJ1-4; possible D gene TRBD1, 5 bases. CDR1 and CDR2 (germline): MNHEY, SMNVEV (reference sequence). V lost 5 bases and J lost 8, with 18 bases in between. This CDR3 region has 15 residues. The CDR3, as DNA: TGTGCCAGCAGTGCCCGGGGCAGGGTAGACGAAAAACTGTTTTTT. It specifies CASSARGRVDEKLFF. The whole variable domain, remainder taken from reference TRBV27 and TRBJ1-4, is EAQVTQNPRYLITVTGKKLTVTCSQNMNHEYMSWYRQDPGLGLRQIYYSMNVEVTDKGDVPEGYKVSRKEKRNFPLILESPSPNQTSLYFCASSARGRVDEKLFFGSGTQLSVL.

V gene TRBV11-1 combines with J gene TRBJ2-7, with 9 bases aligning to TRBD2. This CDR3 is 16 amino acids long. Germline trimming cut 2 bases from V and 3 bases from J; bases unmatched to any gene: 8. Germline V lookup: CDR1 SGHAT, CDR2 FQDESV (reference sequence). The DNA for the CDR3 is TGTGCCAGCAGCTTACGAGTAGCGGGAGAGTTCTACGAGCAGTACTTC. This codes for CASSLRVAGEFYEQYF.

This clonotype was seen more than once but under ten times. The J gene is TRBJ2-3, the V gene TRBV5-1; the D gene could be TRBD1 or TRBD2 (5 bases each). Germline loops: CDR1 SGHRS, CDR2 YFSETQ. This CDR3 has 15 amino acids. Trimming took off 3 bases at V and 3 bases at J, with 14 bases between the two ends. The CDR3 bases are TGCGCCAGCAGCTCAACCCGGGACGGGACAGATACGCAGTATTTT. Its translation is CASSSTRDGTDTQYF. Full variable domain (missing parts from reference TRBV5-1 and TRBJ2-3): KAGVTQTPRYLIKTRGQQVTLSCSPISGHRSVSWYQQTPGQGLQFLFEYFSETQRNKGNFPGRFSGRQFSNSRSEMNVSTLELGDSALYLCASSSTRDGTDTQYFGPGTRLTVL.

This clonotype was detected a few times. The rearrangement joins TRBV6-5 to TRBJ2-1; D remains ambiguous. The V gene lost 1 base and the J gene lost 6 bases, with 10 bases spanning the gap. The CDR3 covers 14 residues. Per the germline V gene, CDR1 is MNHEY and CDR2 is SVGAGI. The DNA for the CDR3 is TGTGCCAGCAGTTACTTTCGGGTTAGCAATGAGCAGTTCTTC. Protein: CASSYFRVSNEQFF.

Ten or more counts support this clonotype. The chain couples TRBV20-1 to TRBJ1-5, with D perhaps TRBD1 (5 bases). Germline CDR1 reads DFQATT; CDR2 reads SNEGSKA (reference sequence). The CDR3 is made up of 16 amino acids. V lost 0 bases to trimming and J lost 5 bases, with 17 bases between them. Here the CDR3 DNA reads TGCAGTGCTAGAGATCTTAGGGGCCAGGAATATCAGCCCCAGCATTTT. Encoded protein: CSARDLRGQEYQPQHF.

Many counts were recorded for this clonotype. The rearrangement joins TRBV13 to TRBJ2-7; 8 bases are a match to TRBD2. CDR1 and CDR2 (germline): PRHDT, FYEKMQ (reference sequence). V trimming: 0 bases; J trimming: 3 bases; junction bases outside the gene matches: 4. The CDR3 runs to 15 residues. The CDR3 loop reads CASSLGGGALYEQYV. The CDR3 bases are TGTGCCAGCAGCTTAGGCGGGGGGGCCCTCTACGAGCAGTACGTC.